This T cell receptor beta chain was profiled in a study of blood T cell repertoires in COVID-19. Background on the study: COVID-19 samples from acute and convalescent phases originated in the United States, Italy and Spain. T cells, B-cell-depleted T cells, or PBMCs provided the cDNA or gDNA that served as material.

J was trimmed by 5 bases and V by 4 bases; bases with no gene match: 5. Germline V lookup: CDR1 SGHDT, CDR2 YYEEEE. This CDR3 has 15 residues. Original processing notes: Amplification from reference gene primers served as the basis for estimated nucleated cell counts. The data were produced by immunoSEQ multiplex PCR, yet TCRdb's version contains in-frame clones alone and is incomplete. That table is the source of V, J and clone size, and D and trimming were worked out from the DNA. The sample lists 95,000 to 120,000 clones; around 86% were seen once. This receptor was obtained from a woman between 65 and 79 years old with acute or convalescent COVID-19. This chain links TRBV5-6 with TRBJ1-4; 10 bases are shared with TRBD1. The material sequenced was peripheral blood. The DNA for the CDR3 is TGTGCCAGCAGCAGGGACAGGGGCCTAAATGAAAAACTGTTTTTT. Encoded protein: CASSRDRGLNEKLFF.